These 19 T cell receptor beta chains originate from one sample sequenced in a study of blood T cell repertoires in COVID-19. Here immunoSEQ multiplex PCR was the method, and the copy in TCRdb shows in-frame clones only, minus some. The sample holds about 38,000 clones, roughly 94% seen once. Specimen: peripheral blood. Receptors were obtained from a human donor with active COVID-19. The donor label of this sample is uncertain.

The rearrangement links TRBV9 to TRBJ1-2, with D uncertain. The CDR3 runs to 12 residues. Germline CDR1 SGDLS, CDR2 YYNGEE. The V and J ends lost 0 bases and 8 bases respectively, with 8 bases between them. CDR3 in amino acids: CASSVGGGGYTF. DNA of the CDR3: TGTGCCAGCAGCGTAGGCGGCGGGGGCTACACCTTC.

The chain combines TRBV14 with TRBJ2-7; TRBD2 aligns across 8 bases. V was pared by 1 base and J by 6 bases, with 11 bases of the junction left unmatched. CDR3 length equals 16 residues. CDR1 and CDR2 (germline): SGHDN, FVKESK. The CDR3 bases are TGTGCCAGCAGCCAAGGACTGGCGCGGGGGGCCCCCGAGCAGTACTTC. Translated, it gives CASSQGLARGAPEQYF. Variable domain in full (rest from reference TRBV14 and TRBJ2-7): EAGVTQFPSHSVIEKGQTVTLRCDPISGHDNLYWYRRVMGKEIKFLLHFVKESKQDESGMPNNRFLAERTGGTYSTLKVQPAELEDSGVYFCASSQGLARGAPEQYFGPGTRLTVT.

V usage is TRBV28 and J usage is TRBJ2-4; 8 bases line up with TRBD2. The CDR3 spans 17 residues. The ends lost 3 bases at V and 0 bases at J; junction bases unmatched: 7. Looked up from germline, CDR1 is MDHEN and CDR2 is SYDVKM. The CDR3 DNA sequence: TGTGCCAGCAGTTTTCGGGGGGGTGTGTCAGCCAAAAACATTCAGTACTTC. This gives the protein CASSFRGGVSAKNIQYF.

The chain employs TRBV5-4 and TRBJ2-6; TRBD1 matches 12 bases. Germline V gene data show CDR1 as SGHNT and CDR2 as YYREEE (reference sequence). Trimming at V came to 2 bases and at J to 3 bases, leaving 6 bases not matched to a gene. This CDR3 has 18 amino acids. CDR3: CASSFRDRGRIGANVLTF. CDR3 DNA: TGTGCCAGCAGCTTCCGGGACAGGGGGCGTATTGGGGCCAACGTCCTGACTTTC.

The gene calls are TRBV19 and TRBJ2-3, with TRBD1 identical over 9 bases. This CDR3 spans 16 amino acids. Germline lookup yields CDR1 LNHDA and CDR2 SQIVND (reference sequence). Trimming at V came to 7 bases and at J to 4 bases, leaving 12 bases not matched to a gene. The CDR3 region is CASTPVGTGQADTQYF. Written as DNA, the CDR3 is TGTGCCAGTACCCCGGTAGGGACAGGGCAGGCAGATACGCAGTATTTT.

The chain's CDR3 is CASSQDRATSYEQYF. CDR3 in DNA: TGTGCCAGCAGCCAAGACAGGGCAACCTCCTACGAGCAGTACTTC. The rearrangement links TRBV4-2 to TRBJ2-7, with D tentatively TRBD1 (5 bases). Deletions cut 0 bases from V and 0 bases from J, with 9 bases between. This CDR3 spans 15 amino acids. Germline V gives CDR1 LGHNA, CDR2 YNFKEQ.

The rearrangement uses TRBV10-3 and TRBJ1-6; D may be TRBD1 (5 bases). Trimming stripped 3 bases from V and 5 bases from J, with 17 bases between. This CDR3 has 17 residues. Looked up from germline, CDR1 is ENHRY and CDR2 is SYGVKD. The CDR3 nucleotides read TGTGCCATCAGTGAATGGATAGGGGCCGAGGATAATTCACCCCTCCACTTT. Translating it yields CAISEWIGAEDNSPLHF.

The chain has TRBV5-4 and TRBJ2-2; D is uncertain. With 4 bases removed from V and 4 bases from J, the gap between germline ends came to 14 bases. The germline V gene has CDR1 SGHNT and CDR2 YYREEE (reference sequence). The CDR3 loop spans 15 amino acids. Here the CDR3 DNA reads TGTGCCAGCAGCATGACTGCGTCGGGCACCGGGGAGCTGTTTTTT. Encoded protein: CASSMTASGTGELFF.

V is TRBV18 and J is TRBJ1-1, with 10 bases lining up with TRBD1. From germline, CDR1 is KGHSH and CDR2 LQKENI. V lost 5 bases and J lost 3; bases outside the gene matches: 0. CDR3 length equals 13 residues. CDR3 DNA sequence: TGTGCCAGCTCAGGACAGGGGGACACTGAAGCTTTCTTT. As protein: CASSGQGDTEAFF.

The chain has TRBV7-2 and TRBJ2-2; TRBD2 matches 13 bases. Germline V gene sequence: CDR1 SGHTA, CDR2 FQGNSA. Losses at the gene ends were 5 bases for V and 6 bases for J; bases not matched to a gene: 6. The CDR3 totals 16 residues. Here the CDR3 reads CASSTGLAGVAGELFF. Here the CDR3 DNA reads TGTGCCAGCAGCACCGGACTAGCGGGAGTGGCCGGGGAGCTGTTTTTT.

V and J are TRBV6-5 and TRBJ2-5; 7 bases are a match to TRBD2. Germline CDR1 is MNHEY and CDR2 is SVGAGI. Germline trimming cut 2 bases from V and 2 bases from J; bases unmatched to any gene: 5. The CDR3 runs 15 residues. DNA of the CDR3: TGTGCCAGCAGTTACGGGCTAGCGGTACAAGAGACCCAGTACTTC. Translating gives CASSYGLAVQETQYF.

This chain uses TRBV7-4 with TRBJ2-7, with D perhaps TRBD2 (6 bases). CDR1 is SGHVT and CDR2 is SQSDAQ in the germline V gene. This CDR3 spans 14 amino acids. Trimming removed 1 base from V and 2 bases from J, with 9 bases in between. DNA for the CDR3: TGTGCCAGCAGCTTAGGACTAGGGACCTACGAGCAGTACTTC. Amino acids: CASSLGLGTYEQYF. Looking up the rest from reference TRBV7-4 and TRBJ2-7 gives the full variable domain: GAGVSQSPRYKVAKRGRDVALRCDSISGHVTLYWYRQTLGQGSEVLTYSQSDAQRDKSGRPSGRFSAERPERSVSTLKIQRTEQGDSAVYLCASSLGLGTYEQYFGPGTRLTVT.

The table lists this clone with a count of one. This chain links TRBV4-3 with TRBJ2-1; D not certain. The CDR3 extends over 15 amino acids. V was cut by 3 bases and J by 8 bases, with 17 bases left in between. Germline CDR1 is LGHNA and CDR2 is YSLEER. The CDR3: CASSQKRTPSDEQFF. CDR3 DNA: TGCGCCAGCAGCCAGAAGCGCACCCCGTCTGATGAGCAGTTCTTC.

This rearrangement joins TRBV7-2 to TRBJ2-5; 10 nucleotides agree with TRBD2. Germline CDR1 and CDR2: SGHTA and FQGNSA. Trimming cost V 6 bases and J 7 bases; bases outside gene matches: 11. This CDR3 region has 15 residues. This chain's CDR3 is CASSLLAGAQGTQYF. DNA for the CDR3: TGTGCCAGCAGTTTGCTAGCGGGGGCCCAGGGGACCCAGTACTTC.

The chain carries TRBV6-2 or TRBV6-3 and TRBJ2-2; TRBD2 matches 7 bases. CDR3 length equals 17 residues. Per germline, CDR1 MNHEY and CDR2 SVGEGT. V lost 2 bases, J lost 3 bases, and 9 bases stayed unmatched. The CDR3 region has the DNA TGTGCCAGCAGTTACACAATGGAGCGGGGTTACACCGGGGAGCTGTTTTTT. This translates into CASSYTMERGYTGELFF.

This CDR3 reads CASSYDGAGAVYEQYF. As DNA, the CDR3 is TGTGCCAGCAGTTACGACGGAGCGGGAGCGGTCTACGAGCAGTACTTC. The chain has TRBV6-2 or TRBV6-3 and TRBJ2-7; TRBD2 matches 8 bases. Per germline, CDR1 MNHEY and CDR2 SVGEGT. The CDR3 covers 16 residues. Unmatched junction bases numbered 9, after V lost 2 bases and J lost 3 bases.

V gene TRBV2 combines with J gene TRBJ2-7; TRBD2 agrees at 9 bases. The ends lost 6 bases at V and 1 base at J; junction bases unmatched: 4. The CDR3 is made up of 14 amino acids. In germline, CDR1 is SNHLY, CDR2 FYNNEI. The CDR3 DNA sequence: TGTGCCAGCAGGACGACTAGCGGATCCTACGAGCAGTACTTC. Its translation is CASRTTSGSYEQYF.

The chain is built from TRBV7-9 and TRBJ2-5; 7 nucleotides line up with TRBD2. Trimming at V came to 1 base and at J to 2 bases, leaving 7 bases not matched to a gene. Germline loops: CDR1 SEHNR, CDR2 FQNEAQ (reference sequence). The CDR3 is made up of 16 amino acids. DNA of the CDR3: TGTGCCAGCAGCTTAGAGTCAGGAGCGGGGCAAGAGACCCAGTACTTC. This translates into CASSLESGAGQETQYF. Using reference TRBV7-9 and TRBJ2-5 for the parts outside the CDR3, the full variable domain is DTGVSQNPRHKITKRGQNVTFRCDPISEHNRLYWYRQTLGQGPEFLTYFQNEAQLEKSRLLSDRFSAERPKGSFSTLEIQRTEQGDSAMYLCASSLESGAGQETQYFGPGTRLLVL.

This rearrangement joins TRBV29-1 to TRBJ2-1, with 9 bases matching TRBD2. The CDR3 runs to 16 residues. CDR1 and CDR2 (germline): SQVTM, ANQGSEA. CDR3 in DNA: TGCACCGCCCAGGGGGGTTTAGCGGGAGTAGGGAATGAGCAGTTCTTC. It codes for CTAQGGLAGVGNEQFF.